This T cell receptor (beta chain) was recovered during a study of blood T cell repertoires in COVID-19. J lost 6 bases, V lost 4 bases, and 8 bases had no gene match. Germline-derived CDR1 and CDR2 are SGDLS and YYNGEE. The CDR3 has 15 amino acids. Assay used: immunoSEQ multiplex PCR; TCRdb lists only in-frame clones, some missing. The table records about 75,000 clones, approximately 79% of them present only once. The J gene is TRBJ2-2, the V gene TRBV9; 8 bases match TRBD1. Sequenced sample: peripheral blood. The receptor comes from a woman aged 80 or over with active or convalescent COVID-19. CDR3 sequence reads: CASSYGQGWSGELFF. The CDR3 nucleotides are TGTGCCAGCAGCTATGGACAGGGATGGTCCGGGGAGCTGTTTTTT.